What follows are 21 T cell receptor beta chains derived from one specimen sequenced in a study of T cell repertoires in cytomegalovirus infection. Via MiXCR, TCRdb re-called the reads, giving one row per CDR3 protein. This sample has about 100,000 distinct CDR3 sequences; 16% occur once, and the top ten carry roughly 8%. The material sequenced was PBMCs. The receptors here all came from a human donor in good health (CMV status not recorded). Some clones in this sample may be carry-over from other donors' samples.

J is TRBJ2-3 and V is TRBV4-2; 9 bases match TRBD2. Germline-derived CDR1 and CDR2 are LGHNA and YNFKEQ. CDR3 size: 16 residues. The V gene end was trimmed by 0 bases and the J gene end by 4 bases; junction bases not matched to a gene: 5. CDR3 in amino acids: CASSQENSGGSDTQYF. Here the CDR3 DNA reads TGTGCCAGCAGCCAAGAGAATAGCGGGGGATCAGATACGCAGTATTTT.

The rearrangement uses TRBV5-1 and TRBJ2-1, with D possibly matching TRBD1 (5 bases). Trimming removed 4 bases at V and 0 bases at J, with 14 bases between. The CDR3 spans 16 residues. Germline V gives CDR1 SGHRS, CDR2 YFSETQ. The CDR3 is CASSGGARSSYNEQFF. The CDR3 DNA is TGCGCCAGCAGCGGTGGGGCCCGGAGCTCCTACAATGAGCAGTTCTTC.

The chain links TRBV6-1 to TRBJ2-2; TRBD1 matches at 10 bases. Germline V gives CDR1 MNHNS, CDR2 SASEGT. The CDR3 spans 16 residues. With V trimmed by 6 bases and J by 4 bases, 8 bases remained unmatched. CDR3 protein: CASSLRQGAATGELFF. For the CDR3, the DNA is TGTGCCAGCAGCTTACGACAGGGGGCGGCCACCGGGGAGCTGTTTTTT.

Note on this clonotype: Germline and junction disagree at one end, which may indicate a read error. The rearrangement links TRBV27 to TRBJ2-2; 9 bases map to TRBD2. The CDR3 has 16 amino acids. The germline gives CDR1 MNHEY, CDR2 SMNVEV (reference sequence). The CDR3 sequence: CTSSFGGGASTGELFF. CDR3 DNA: TGTACCAGCAGTTTCGGCGGGGGGGCGAGCACCGGGGAGCTGTTTTTT.

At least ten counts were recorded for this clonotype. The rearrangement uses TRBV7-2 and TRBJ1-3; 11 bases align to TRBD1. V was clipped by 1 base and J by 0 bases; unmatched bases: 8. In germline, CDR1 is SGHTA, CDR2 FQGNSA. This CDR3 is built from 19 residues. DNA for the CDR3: TGTGCCAGCAGCTTAGTCTGGACAGGGGGCTCATCCTCTGGAAACACCATATATTTT. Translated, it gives CASSLVWTGGSSSGNTIYF.

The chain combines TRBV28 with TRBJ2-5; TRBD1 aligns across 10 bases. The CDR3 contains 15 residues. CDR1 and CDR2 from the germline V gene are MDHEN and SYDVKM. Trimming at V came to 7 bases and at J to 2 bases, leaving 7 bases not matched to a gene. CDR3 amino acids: CASNTRTGGQETQYF. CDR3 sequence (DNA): TGTGCCAGCAACACACGGACAGGGGGGCAAGAGACCCAGTACTTC.

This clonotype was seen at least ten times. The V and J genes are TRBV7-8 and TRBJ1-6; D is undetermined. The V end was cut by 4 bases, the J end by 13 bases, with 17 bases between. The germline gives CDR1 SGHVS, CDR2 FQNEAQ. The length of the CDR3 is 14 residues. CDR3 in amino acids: CASSSDGLFPPLHF. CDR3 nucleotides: TGTGCCAGCAGCTCGGACGGCCTTTTCCCCCCCCTCCACTTT.

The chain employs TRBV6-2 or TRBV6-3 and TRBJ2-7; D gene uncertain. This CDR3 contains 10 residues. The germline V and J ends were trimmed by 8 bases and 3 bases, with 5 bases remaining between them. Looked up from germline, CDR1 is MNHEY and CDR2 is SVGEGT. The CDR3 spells CASGDYEQYF. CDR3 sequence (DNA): TGTGCCAGCGGGGACTACGAGCAGTACTTC.

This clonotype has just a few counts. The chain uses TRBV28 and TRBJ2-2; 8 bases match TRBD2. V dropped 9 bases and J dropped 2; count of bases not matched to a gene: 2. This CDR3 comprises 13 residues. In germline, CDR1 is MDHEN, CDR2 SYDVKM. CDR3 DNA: TGTGCCAGTAGCGGGGCTAACACCGGGGAGCTGTTTTTT. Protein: CASSGANTGELFF.

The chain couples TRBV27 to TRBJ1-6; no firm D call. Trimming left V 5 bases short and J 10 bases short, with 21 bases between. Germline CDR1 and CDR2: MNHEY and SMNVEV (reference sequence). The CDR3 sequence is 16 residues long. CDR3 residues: CASSLLTLPGESPLHF. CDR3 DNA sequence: TGTGCCAGCAGTCTACTGACCTTACCAGGAGAGTCACCCCTCCACTTT.

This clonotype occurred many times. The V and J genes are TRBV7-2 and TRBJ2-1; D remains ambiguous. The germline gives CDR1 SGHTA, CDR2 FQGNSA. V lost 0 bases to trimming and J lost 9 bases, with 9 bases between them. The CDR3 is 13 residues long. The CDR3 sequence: CASSLAVLGEQFF. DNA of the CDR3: TGTGCCAGCAGCTTAGCGGTCTTGGGTGAGCAGTTCTTC.

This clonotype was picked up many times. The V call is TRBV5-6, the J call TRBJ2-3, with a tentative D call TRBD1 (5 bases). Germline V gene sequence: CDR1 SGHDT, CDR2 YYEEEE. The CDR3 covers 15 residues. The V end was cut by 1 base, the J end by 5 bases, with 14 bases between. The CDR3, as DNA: TGTGCCAGCAGCTTGTGGGGCTCTTCAGGAGATACGCAGTATTTT. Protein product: CASSLWGSSGDTQYF.

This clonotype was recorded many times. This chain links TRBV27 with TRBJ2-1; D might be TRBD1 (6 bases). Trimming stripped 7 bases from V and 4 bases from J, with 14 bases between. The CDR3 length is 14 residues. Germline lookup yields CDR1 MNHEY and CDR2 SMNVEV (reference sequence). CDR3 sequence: CASTRTALYNEQFF. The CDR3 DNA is TGTGCCAGCACCCGGACAGCTCTTTACAATGAGCAGTTCTTC.

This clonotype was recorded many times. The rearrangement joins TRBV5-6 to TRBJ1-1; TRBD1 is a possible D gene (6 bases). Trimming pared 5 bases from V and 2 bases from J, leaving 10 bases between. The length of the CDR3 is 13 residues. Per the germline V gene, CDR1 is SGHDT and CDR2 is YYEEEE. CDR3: CASRLTGNTEAFF. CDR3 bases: TGTGCCAGCAGGTTGACAGGCAACACTGAAGCTTTCTTT.

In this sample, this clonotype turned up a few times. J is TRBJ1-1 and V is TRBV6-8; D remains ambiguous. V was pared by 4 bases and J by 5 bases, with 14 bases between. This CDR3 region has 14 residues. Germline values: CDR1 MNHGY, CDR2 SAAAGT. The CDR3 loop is CASSLSASSTEAFF. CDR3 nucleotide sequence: TGTGCCAGCAGTTTATCGGCGAGTTCGACTGAAGCTTTCTTT.

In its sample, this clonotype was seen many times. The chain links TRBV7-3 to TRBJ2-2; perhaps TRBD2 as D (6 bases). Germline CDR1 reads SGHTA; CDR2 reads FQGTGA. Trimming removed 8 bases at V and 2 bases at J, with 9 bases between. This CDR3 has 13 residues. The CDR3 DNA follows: TGTGCCAGCGCGGAGGGAAACACCGGGGAGCTGTTTTTT. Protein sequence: CASAEGNTGELFF.

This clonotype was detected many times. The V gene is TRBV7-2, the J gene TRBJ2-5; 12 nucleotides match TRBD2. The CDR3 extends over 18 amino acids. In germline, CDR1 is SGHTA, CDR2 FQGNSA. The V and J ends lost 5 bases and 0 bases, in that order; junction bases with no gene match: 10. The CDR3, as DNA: TGTGCCAGCAGCCCTAACTCCGGACTAGCGGGGTACCAAGAGACCCAGTACTTC. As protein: CASSPNSGLAGYQETQYF.

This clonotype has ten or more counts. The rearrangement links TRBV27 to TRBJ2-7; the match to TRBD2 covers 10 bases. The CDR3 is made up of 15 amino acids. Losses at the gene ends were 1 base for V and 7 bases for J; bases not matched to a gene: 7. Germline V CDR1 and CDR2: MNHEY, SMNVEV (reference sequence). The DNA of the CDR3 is TGTGCCAGCAGTTTATTAGGACTAGCGGCTCGTGAGCAGTACTTC. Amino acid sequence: CASSLLGLAAREQYF.

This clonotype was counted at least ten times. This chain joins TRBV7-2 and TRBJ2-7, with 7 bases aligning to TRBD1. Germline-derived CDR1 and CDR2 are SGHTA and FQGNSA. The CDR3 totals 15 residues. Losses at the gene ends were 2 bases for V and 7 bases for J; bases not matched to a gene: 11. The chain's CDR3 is CASSLPEGGRGEQYF. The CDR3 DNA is TGTGCCAGCAGCTTACCGGAAGGGGGCCGAGGAGAGCAGTACTTC.

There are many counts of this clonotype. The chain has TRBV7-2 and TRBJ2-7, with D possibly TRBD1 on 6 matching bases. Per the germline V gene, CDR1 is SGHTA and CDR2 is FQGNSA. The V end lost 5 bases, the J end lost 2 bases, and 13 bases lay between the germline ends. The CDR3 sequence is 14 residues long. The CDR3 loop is CASSRNRATYEQYF. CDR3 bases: TGTGCCAGCAGCCGAAACAGGGCAACCTACGAGCAGTACTTC.

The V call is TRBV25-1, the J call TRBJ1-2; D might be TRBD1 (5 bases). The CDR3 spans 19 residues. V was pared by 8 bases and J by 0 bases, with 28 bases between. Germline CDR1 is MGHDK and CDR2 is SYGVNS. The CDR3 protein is CASRKPITGQEQANYGYTF. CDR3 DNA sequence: TGTGCCAGCCGCAAACCGATTACGGGGCAGGAACAAGCTAACTATGGCTACACCTTC.